The T cell receptor (beta chain) described here comes from a study of identical twins. V lost 3 bases, J lost 2 bases, and 8 bases lay in between. Looked up from germline, CDR1 is DFQATT and CDR2 is SNEGSKA (reference sequence). The CDR3 consists of 13 residues. TCRdb re-called the 5' RACE reads with MiXCR, one entry per CDR3 protein. The sample holds about 200,000 distinct CDR3 sequences, about 16% seen once. Study outcomes and limitations: High-abundance cord blood beta clonotypes had fewer insertions; memory repertoires showed none.

As concerns this clonotype: Its antigen is unknown.

These records were also assigned to another study, of T cells expressing NK-cell markers. That investigation notes: Whether expanded NKG2C+ T cell clones recognized HCMV stayed uncertain.

The clonotype comes from a woman aged 18-35 years in good health. The genes are TRBV20-1 and TRBJ2-1; D is unresolved. Sequenced: CD8+ T cells sorted from blood. The CDR3 region is CSARARPYNEQFF. CDR3 nucleotide sequence: TGCAGTGCTAGGGCTAGGCCCTACAATGAGCAGTTCTTC.